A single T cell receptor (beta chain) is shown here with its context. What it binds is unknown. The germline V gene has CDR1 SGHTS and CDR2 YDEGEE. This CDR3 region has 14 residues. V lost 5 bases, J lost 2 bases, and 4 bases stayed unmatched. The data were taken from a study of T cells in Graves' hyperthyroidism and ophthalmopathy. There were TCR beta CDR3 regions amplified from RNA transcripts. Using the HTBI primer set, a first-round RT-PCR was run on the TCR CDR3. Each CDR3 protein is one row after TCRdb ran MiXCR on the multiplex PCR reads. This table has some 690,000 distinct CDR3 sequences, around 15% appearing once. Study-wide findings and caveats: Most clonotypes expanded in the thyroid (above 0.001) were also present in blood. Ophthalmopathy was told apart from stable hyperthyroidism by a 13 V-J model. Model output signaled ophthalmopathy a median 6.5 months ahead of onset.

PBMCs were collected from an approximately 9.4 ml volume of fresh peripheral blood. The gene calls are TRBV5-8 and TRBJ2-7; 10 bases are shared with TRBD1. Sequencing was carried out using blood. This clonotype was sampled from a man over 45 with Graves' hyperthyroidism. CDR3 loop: CASRRQGAAYEQYF. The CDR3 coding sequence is TGTGCCAGCAGACGACAGGGGGCAGCCTACGAGCAGTACTTC.